The next 28 T cell receptor beta chains were all read from a single sample in a study of cytomegalovirus exposure and HLA in healthy donors. A multiplex PCR was run with 60 Vbeta primers and 13 Jbeta primers. TCRdb's table, derived via immunoSEQ multiplex PCR, lists solely in-frame clones and lacks some. This sample has 130,000 to 150,000 clones, with around 78% found just once. Sequenced sample: PBMCs. The receptors come from a middle-aged man in good health and CMV-seropositive.

The chain combines TRBV5-1 with TRBJ1-4; 10 bases line up with TRBD1. Germline V gives CDR1 SGHRS, CDR2 YFSETQ. The CDR3 covers 15 residues. V lost 0 bases to trimming and J lost 6 bases; unmatched junction nucleotides: 2. DNA for the CDR3: TGCGCCAGCAGCTTGGCAGGGACAGGGGATGAAAAACTGTTTTTT. It translates to CASSLAGTGDEKLFF.

This chain links TRBV7-2 with TRBJ2-7; the D gene is possibly TRBD2 (5 bases). The CDR3 totals 13 residues. The germline gives CDR1 SGHTA, CDR2 FQGNSA. With 3 bases removed from V and 1 base from J, the gap between germline ends came to 7 bases. The CDR3 bases are TGTGCCAGCAGCTTCGGGGTTTCCTACGAGCAGTACTTC. Protein: CASSFGVSYEQYF.

The V gene is TRBV19, the J gene TRBJ2-1; no firm D call. This CDR3 is built from 17 residues. CDR1 and CDR2 (germline): LNHDA, SQIVND (reference sequence). Trimming pared 0 bases from V and 0 bases from J, leaving 12 bases between. This CDR3 reads CASSIDSGSSSYNEQFF. For the CDR3, the DNA is TGTGCCAGTAGTATAGATTCTGGATCTAGCTCCTACAATGAGCAGTTCTTC.

Of note for this clone: The same CDR3 is also encoded by other DNA sequences in this sample. V gene TRBV20-1 combines with J gene TRBJ2-3; D not resolved. CDR1 is DFQATT, CDR2 SNEGSKA, per germline (reference sequence). V gave up 6 bases and J gave up 5 bases, with 9 bases separating them. This CDR3 spans 11 amino acids. The CDR3 region has the DNA TGCAGTGCCTTTAGAGTAGATACGCAGTATTTT. Translated: CSAFRVDTQYF.

V usage is TRBV4-1 and J usage is TRBJ1-5; 7 bases match TRBD1. Unmatched junction bases numbered 5, after V lost 2 bases and J lost 4 bases. The germline V gene has CDR1 MGHRA and CDR2 YSYEKL. CDR3 length equals 15 residues. CDR3 sequence: CASSQLQGGNQPQHF. CDR3 sequence (DNA): TGCGCCAGCAGCCAACTCCAGGGGGGAAATCAGCCCCAGCATTTT.

The V call is TRBV6-4, the J call TRBJ1-1, with TRBD1 matching over 9 bases. The CDR3 length is 14 residues. With V trimmed by 7 bases and J by 7 bases, 10 bases remained unmatched. Germline CDR1 MRHNA, CDR2 SNTAGT. DNA of the CDR3: TGTGCCAGCAAACTACAGGGGGCCGTTGGTGAAGCTTTCTTT. Amino acids: CASKLQGAVGEAFF.

The rearrangement links TRBV10-3 to TRBJ1-6; D is uncertain. CDR1 is ENHRY, CDR2 SYGVKD, per germline. Trimming took off 4 bases at V and 0 bases at J, with 10 bases between the two ends. The CDR3 is 16 residues long. The CDR3 bases are TGTGCCATCAGTGGTGAGGAGTCCTCCTATAATTCACCCCTCCACTTT. It encodes CAISGEESSYNSPLHF.

The V gene is TRBV6-1, the J gene TRBJ2-6; D unresolved. Germline V gene data show CDR1 as MNHNS and CDR2 as SASEGT. The V gene lost 10 bases and the J gene lost 4 bases, with 14 bases spanning the gap. CDR3 length equals 14 residues. The CDR3 nucleotides read TGTGCCACCCTGAGCCGTTCGGGGGCCAACGTCCTGACTTTC. It is translated as CATLSRSGANVLTF.

The J gene is TRBJ1-1, the V gene TRBV19; the D gene is possibly TRBD1 (5 bases). V was shortened by 7 bases and J by 2 bases, with 14 bases between the two germline ends. The CDR3 is 14 residues long. The germline gives CDR1 LNHDA, CDR2 SQIVND (reference sequence). The CDR3 DNA follows: TGTGCCAGTATCGAGGAGGGGTCTAACACTGAAGCTTTCTTT. This sequence encodes CASIEEGSNTEAFF.

V is TRBV6-5 and J is TRBJ1-1, with D unclear. Germline assignment: CDR1 MNHEY and CDR2 SVGAGI. This CDR3 has 11 residues. The V end lost 7 bases, the J end lost 5 bases, and 8 bases lay between the germline ends. The CDR3 bases are TGTGCCAGCATCTTACATACTGAAGCTTTCTTT. Translation gives CASILHTEAFF.

This clone was recorded once. The chain is built from TRBV5-1 and TRBJ2-2; D is ambiguous. The V gene lost 1 base and the J gene lost 6 bases, with 13 bases spanning the gap. Germline V lookup: CDR1 SGHRS, CDR2 YFSETQ. CDR3 length: 15 residues. The CDR3 reads CASSLIPEVAGELFF. The CDR3 region has the DNA TGCGCCAGCAGCTTGATTCCCGAGGTCGCCGGGGAGCTGTTTTTT.

This clone was seen more than once but under ten times. The chain joins TRBV6-5 to TRBJ1-3; D remains ambiguous. Trimming left V 6 bases short and J 2 bases short, with 11 bases between. The CDR3 has 14 residues. CDR1 is MNHEY and CDR2 is SVGAGI in the germline V gene. This chain's CDR3 is CASRSGAPGNTIYF. CDR3 nucleotides: TGTGCCAGCAGGTCTGGAGCCCCTGGAAACACCATATATTTT.

The J gene is TRBJ2-2, the V gene TRBV30, with 14 bases fitting TRBD2. The germline gives CDR1 GTSNPN, CDR2 SVGIG (reference sequence). The CDR3 runs to 15 residues. J was trimmed by 6 bases and V by 5 bases; bases with no gene match: 5. The DNA of the CDR3 is TGTGCCTGGGACTTGGGACTAGCGGGAGCCGGGGAGCTGTTTTTT. Protein product: CAWDLGLAGAGELFF.

The chain recombines TRBV28 with TRBJ2-1; TRBD1 aligns across 7 bases. The V and J ends lost 6 bases and 0 bases, in that order; junction bases with no gene match: 5. Per germline, CDR1 MDHEN and CDR2 SYDVKM. The CDR3 is made up of 15 amino acids. CDR3: CASRQGVFSYNEQFF. For the CDR3, the DNA is TGTGCCAGCAGGCAGGGGGTTTTCTCCTACAATGAGCAGTTCTTC.

The chain uses TRBV25-1 and TRBJ1-1, with 8 bases lining up with TRBD1. The CDR3 consists of 15 residues. CDR1 is MGHDK, CDR2 SYGVNS, per germline. The J segment lost 3 bases and the V segment lost 3 bases, leaving 6 bases of the junction unmatched. The DNA for the CDR3 is TGTGCCAGCAGTGAGGGGGACAGGATCCACACTGAAGCTTTCTTT. This encodes CASSEGDRIHTEAFF.

The chain combines TRBV28 with TRBJ2-7, with 7 bases lining up with TRBD1. The V segment lost 7 bases and the J segment 3 bases; nucleotides outside the gene matches: 12. Germline V lookup: CDR1 MDHEN, CDR2 SYDVKM. CDR3 length: 15 residues. The CDR3 sequence: CASKSQGSLGYEQYF. The CDR3 coding sequence is TGTGCCAGCAAATCACAGGGGAGTTTAGGCTACGAGCAGTACTTC.

The table lists this clone with a few counts. V and J are TRBV11-3 and TRBJ2-1; D perhaps matches TRBD2 (6 bases). V lost 5 bases to trimming and J lost 6 bases, with 11 bases between them. CDR1 is SGHNT, CDR2 YENEEA, per germline. CDR3 length: 13 amino acids. CDR3 coding DNA: TGTGCCAGCAGCCAGGGACTCTTCAATGAGCAGTTCTTC. This encodes CASSQGLFNEQFF.

This rearrangement joins TRBV27 to TRBJ2-7; perhaps TRBD2 as D (6 bases). CDR1 is MNHEY and CDR2 is SMNVEV in the germline V gene (reference sequence). V was clipped by 3 bases and J by 3 bases, with 12 bases between them. The length of the CDR3 is 14 residues. The CDR3 region is CASSFTVGGYEQYF. CDR3 nucleotide sequence: TGTGCCAGCAGTTTTACCGTGGGAGGCTACGAGCAGTACTTC.

The gene calls are TRBV7-6 and TRBJ1-2; 7 bases agree with TRBD1. The CDR3 covers 15 residues. Germline CDR1 SGHVS, CDR2 FNYEAQ. V dropped 5 bases and J dropped 8; count of bases not matched to a gene: 14. The CDR3 region has the DNA TGTGCCAGCAGCCCTAACCAAATGACAGGGAACGGCTACACCTTC. Its translation: CASSPNQMTGNGYTF.

The chain has TRBV18 and TRBJ1-6, with TRBD1 matching over 8 bases. V dropped 4 bases and J dropped 7; count of bases not matched to a gene: 3. CDR1 KGHSH and CDR2 LQKENI come from the germline V gene. The CDR3 is 14 amino acids. The CDR3 DNA follows: TGTGCCAGCTCACGGGACAGGCAAAATTCACCCCTCCACTTT. Residues: CASSRDRQNSPLHF.

The chain is built from TRBV5-1 and TRBJ1-3; 10 bases fit TRBD1. Germline V gene lookup returns CDR1 SGHRS and CDR2 YFSETQ. The CDR3 is 17 residues long. Losses at the gene ends were 2 bases for V and 1 base for J; bases not matched to a gene: 6. CDR3 in DNA: TGCGCCAGCAGCTTAAGTCGACAGGGGGCTTCTGGAAACACCATATATTTT. It encodes CASSLSRQGASGNTIYF.

The chain carries TRBV7-9 and TRBJ1-4; 8 nucleotides match TRBD1. Germline V gene data show CDR1 as SEHNR and CDR2 as FQNEAQ (reference sequence). The CDR3 has 15 residues. Unmatched junction bases numbered 7, after V lost 2 bases and J lost 8 bases. CDR3 DNA sequence: TGTGCCAGCAGCTTATGGACAGGGTTGGAAGAAAAACTGTTTTTT. Amino acids: CASSLWTGLEEKLFF.

The chain combines TRBV4-2 with TRBJ2-5; TRBD1 agrees at 8 bases. The J call is doubtful: the DNA matches TRBJ2-7 better. The CDR3 has 17 amino acids. Per the germline V gene, CDR1 is LGHNA and CDR2 is YNFKEQ. The CDR3 DNA reads TGTGCCAGCAGCCAAGATTCGGAGACAGGGGCTACCTACGAGCAGTACTTC. Residues: CASSQDSETGATYEQYF.

The chain is built from TRBV7-2 and TRBJ1-2; TRBD1 agrees at 8 bases. Germline V CDR1 and CDR2: SGHTA, FQGNSA. The CDR3 spans 14 residues. The V and J ends lost 5 bases and 6 bases, in that order; junction bases with no gene match: 8. The CDR3 is CASSIPQGANGYTF. CDR3 sequence (DNA): TGTGCCAGCAGCATCCCCCAGGGGGCGAATGGCTACACCTTC.

The table lists this clone with a few counts. The V and J genes are TRBV25-1 and TRBJ2-3; 9 nucleotides agree with TRBD2. CDR1 and CDR2 (germline): MGHDK, SYGVNS. V was pared by 5 bases and J by 3 bases, with 12 bases of the junction left unmatched. The CDR3 is 17 amino acids. The CDR3 bases are TGTGCCAGCAGTATAGCGGGAGCGGGGATTGCGACAGATACGCAGTATTTT. It encodes CASSIAGAGIATDTQYF.

V usage is TRBV10-1 and J usage is TRBJ2-1; TRBD2 matches 10 bases. Germline trimming cut 5 bases from V and 8 bases from J; bases unmatched to any gene: 15. The CDR3 is 17 amino acids. Germline CDR1 reads WNHNN; CDR2 reads SYGVQD (reference sequence). CDR3 DNA sequence: TGCGCCAGCAGTATCGGACTAGCGGAATGCGGGGAGTATGAGCAGTTCTTC. This encodes CASSIGLAECGEYEQFF.

The chain recombines TRBV2 with TRBJ1-3; 9 nucleotides align to TRBD1. CDR3 size: 16 residues. Germline CDR1 reads SNHLY; CDR2 reads FYNNEI. J gave up 0 bases and V 4 bases, and 4 bases lay outside the gene matches. CDR3 in DNA: TGTGCCAGCAGTGTGATGACAGGGGGCTCTGGAAACACCATATATTTT. Its translation is CASSVMTGGSGNTIYF. Full variable domain (outside the CDR3, taken from reference TRBV2 and TRBJ1-3): EPEVTQTPSHQVTQMGQEVILRCVPISNHLYFYWYRQILGQKVEFLVSFYNNEISEKSEIFDDQFSVERPDGSNFTLKIRSTKLEDSAMYFCASSVMTGGSGNTIYFGEGSWLTVV.

CDR3 protein: CASSFAGTSYNEQFF. The CDR3 coding sequence is TGTGCCAGCAGCTTCGCCGGGACTAGTTACAATGAGCAGTTCTTC. The V and J genes are TRBV7-2 and TRBJ2-1, with TRBD2 matching over 8 bases. Trimming took 3 bases from V and 4 from J; bases not matched to a gene: 5. From germline, CDR1 is SGHTA and CDR2 FQGNSA. The CDR3 totals 15 residues.